The next 15 T cell receptor beta chains were all read from a single sample in a study of CD8+ T cells in alopecia areata (dated 2018 in TCRdb). The library was made by the immunoSEQ multiplex PCR assay. To provide template for TCR sequencing, every sample had RNA extracted and reverse transcribed into cDNA. As stored in TCRdb, this immuneACCESS dataset retains in-frame rearrangements with V and J assigned. A fraction of the clones does not appear; measured against another copy, unresolved V genes explain less than half of the discrepancy, and the remainder lacks a known reason. The table for this sample lists 110,000 or so clones; about 60% of them were counted only once. Of the sample, over 20% is held by the ten largest clones. Sequencing used NKG2D-low CD8+ T cells sorted from blood. The cell subset or site label corresponds to: sorted CD8+ NKG2D-low blood T cells. These receptors came from a human donor with alopecia areata.

The chain links TRBV7-8 to TRBJ2-3, with 10 bases fitting TRBD2. Germline CDR1 SGHVS, CDR2 FQNEAQ. The CDR3 has 18 amino acids. Germline trimming cut 7 bases from V and 0 bases from J; bases unmatched to any gene: 13. The CDR3 sequence is CASTIEKLAGASTDTQYF. In nucleotides, the CDR3 is TGTGCCAGCACCATTGAAAAGCTAGCGGGGGCCAGCACAGATACGCAGTATTTT.

The rearrangement joins TRBV6-5 to TRBJ2-1, with 12 nucleotides matching TRBD2. Germline trimming cut 6 bases from V and 8 bases from J; bases unmatched to any gene: 8. CDR1 is MNHEY, CDR2 SVGAGI, per germline. The CDR3 covers 15 residues. For the CDR3, the DNA is TGTGCCAGCAGACCCCAGGCTAGCGGGAGGGATGAGCAGTTCTTC. This gives the protein CASRPQASGRDEQFF.

The chain uses TRBV5-1 and TRBJ2-3, with D tentatively TRBD1 or TRBD2 (5 bases each). This CDR3 comprises 15 residues. From germline, CDR1 is SGHRS and CDR2 YFSETQ. V dropped 0 bases and J dropped 4 bases, with 12 bases sitting between them. This CDR3 is CASSLGGREPDTQYF. The CDR3 bases are TGCGCCAGCAGCTTGGGAGGCAGGGAGCCAGATACGCAGTATTTT.

The gene calls are TRBV30 and TRBJ2-1, with 12 bases lining up with TRBD2. Germline trimming cut 1 base from V and 6 bases from J; bases unmatched to any gene: 13. CDR1 is GTSNPN and CDR2 is SVGIG in the germline V gene (reference sequence). The CDR3 extends over 18 amino acids. Written as DNA, the CDR3 is TGTGCCTGGAGTGGACTGCCCAGAGCTAGCGGGAGGGCCAATGAGCAGTTCTTC. It yields the protein CAWSGLPRASGRANEQFF.

The rearrangement links TRBV28 to TRBJ2-7, with unresolved D. CDR3 length: 14 amino acids. V lost 1 base, J lost 2 bases, and 9 bases lay in between. The germline V gene encodes CDR1 MDHEN and CDR2 SYDVKM. Written as DNA, the CDR3 is TGTGCCAGCAGTTTATTGACCGAGACCTACGAGCAGTACTTC. Translating it yields CASSLLTETYEQYF.

The gene calls are TRBV5-1 and TRBJ2-7; 7 bases match TRBD2. Trimming at V came to 5 bases and at J to 3 bases, leaving 14 bases not matched to a gene. This CDR3 has 16 amino acids. From germline, CDR1 is SGHRS and CDR2 YFSETQ. In nucleotides, the CDR3 is TGCGCCAGCAGGGCCTCTTGGGGACTACACTTCTACGAGCAGTACTTC. Translation gives CASRASWGLHFYEQYF.

This clone was recorded a few times. The chain combines TRBV29-1 with TRBJ2-5; the D call may be TRBD1 or TRBD2 (6 bases each). CDR1 SQVTM and CDR2 ANQGSEA come from the germline V gene. Trimming shortened V by 4 bases and J by 1 base, and 10 bases separated the two germline ends. The CDR3 length is 13 residues. CDR3 nucleotide sequence: TGCAGCGTTGTCCCGGGGGCCCAAGAGACCCAGTACTTC. Protein: CSVVPGAQETQYF.

The table lists this clone with a count of one. This chain connects TRBV6-1 to TRBJ1-1, with 10 bases matching TRBD1. Per germline, CDR1 MNHNS and CDR2 SASEGT. J was trimmed by 7 bases and V by 6 bases; bases with no gene match: 8. This CDR3 is built from 14 residues. The CDR3 DNA follows: TGTGCCAGCAGGGGGACAGGGGTGAGGGATGAAGCTTTCTTT. It translates to CASRGTGVRDEAFF.

The J gene is TRBJ2-3, the V gene TRBV13, with D possibly TRBD2 on 7 matching bases. The germline CDR1 and CDR2 sequences are PRHDT and FYEKMQ (reference sequence). V dropped 5 bases and J dropped 11 bases, with 14 bases sitting between them. CDR3 length: 12 residues. CDR3 sequence reads: CASSEGGDGQYF. In DNA, the CDR3 is TGTGCCAGCAGCGAGGGGGGGGACGGGCAGTATTTT.

The rearrangement uses TRBV5-1 and TRBJ2-1; D is perhaps TRBD1 (6 bases). V was cut by 1 base and J by 0 bases, with 26 bases left in between. This CDR3 spans 21 amino acids. Germline CDR1 and CDR2: SGHRS and YFSETQ. The CDR3 bases are TGCGCCAGCAGCTTGATCCCACTATCCTCGATCAGGGGAGCCTCCTACAATGAGCAGTTCTTC. It is translated as CASSLIPLSSIRGASYNEQFF.

The V gene is TRBV27, the J gene TRBJ1-1; 8 nucleotides align to TRBD1. Germline loops: CDR1 MNHEY, CDR2 SMNVEV (reference sequence). Trimming at V came to 5 bases and at J to 4 bases, leaving 3 bases not matched to a gene. This CDR3 has 13 amino acids. In DNA form, the CDR3 reads TGTGCCAGCAGTGCAGGGGGCGGCACTGAAGCTTTCTTT. This codes for CASSAGGGTEAFF.

This clone was seen a handful of times. The rearrangement uses TRBV28 and TRBJ2-1, with a possible D match to TRBD2 (7 bases). Germline V gives CDR1 MDHEN, CDR2 SYDVKM. This CDR3 spans 15 amino acids. Trimming shortened V by 11 bases and J by 0 bases, and 17 bases separated the two germline ends. CDR3 in DNA: TGTGCCTCAGGGGAGGGAGCGAGCTCCTACAATGAGCAGTTCTTC. Amino acids: CASGEGASSYNEQFF.

The chain is built from TRBV9 and TRBJ2-3; TRBD1 matches 7 bases. Germline CDR1 and CDR2: SGDLS and YYNGEE. This CDR3 is built from 14 residues. The trim removed 3 bases at V and 1 base at J, leaving 2 bases unmatched. The CDR3 loop is CASSDGQGTDTQYF. As DNA, the CDR3 is TGTGCCAGCAGCGATGGACAGGGCACAGATACGCAGTATTTT. The variable domain in full, with the rest retrieved from reference TRBV9 and TRBJ2-3, is DSGVTQTPKHLITATGQRVTLRCSPRSGDLSVYWYQQSLDQGLQFLIQYYNGEERAKGNILERFSAQQFPDLHSELNLSSLELGDSALYFCASSDGQGTDTQYFGPGTRLTVL.

The rearrangement links TRBV7-9 to TRBJ1-2; D call uncertain. Trimming took 5 bases from V and 4 from J, leaving 14 bases between them. The germline gives CDR1 SEHNR, CDR2 FQNEAQ (reference sequence). The length of the CDR3 is 14 residues. The CDR3 loop is CASSDSGTSYGYTF. Written as DNA, the CDR3 is TGTGCCAGCAGCGATAGTGGCACTAGCTATGGCTACACCTTC.

This rearrangement joins TRBV14 to TRBJ2-1, with TRBD1 identical over 8 bases. The length of the CDR3 is 18 residues. In germline, CDR1 is SGHDN, CDR2 FVKESK. J was trimmed by 1 base and V by 0 bases; bases with no gene match: 8. CDR3 amino acids: CASSQDPPGQGSYNEQFF. DNA for the CDR3: TGTGCCAGCAGCCAAGACCCCCCCGGACAGGGATCCTACAATGAGCAGTTCTTC.